This TCR beta chain was profiled in a study of control samples from healthy donors and cancer patients. The data were produced by immunoSEQ multiplex PCR, yet TCRdb's version contains in-frame clones alone and is incomplete. The sample yields 35,000 to 50,000 clones, approximately 89% seen once. This CDR3 has 13 residues. Germline V gives CDR1 LNHDA, CDR2 SQIVND (reference sequence). The germline V and J ends were trimmed by 6 bases and 8 bases, with 13 bases remaining between them. The material sequenced was PBMCs. This TCR came from a woman aged 55-70 years with lung cancer. The rearrangement links TRBV19 to TRBJ1-4; D is uncertain. The CDR3: CASRRTMGEKLFF. CDR3 DNA: TGTGCCAGTAGAAGAACAATGGGGGAAAAACTGTTTTTT.